This T cell receptor beta chain was identified in a study of CD8+CD57+ T cells in acquired aplastic anemia. Across the whole study: Around 11 million reads, on average, were obtained for CD4+ cells from healthy donors. Findings and limits, study-wide: Between patients and controls, over 25 CD8+ CDR3 sequences were found in common.

By its share, this clonotype is medium-sized. Its antigen is unknown. CDR3 and TCR beta VDJ profiling relied on genomic DNA as the template. A single record per CDR3 protein comes from TCRdb applying MiXCR to the reads. The sample holds some 68,000 distinct CDR3 sequences, approximately 54% seen once. V lost 9 bases and J lost 0, with 8 bases in between. The CDR3 has 13 amino acids. CDR1 is ENHRY and CDR2 is SYGVKD in the germline V gene. Sample: sorted CD4+, CD8+, or CD8+CD57+ T cells (not recorded which) from PBMCs. This chain joins TRBV10-3 and TRBJ2-2, with D unresolved. This sequence was found in a human donor in good health, serving as a control. CDR3 nucleotide sequence: TGTGCCATAGTATCAGCGAACACCGGGGAGCTGTTTTTT. It specifies CAIVSANTGELFF.